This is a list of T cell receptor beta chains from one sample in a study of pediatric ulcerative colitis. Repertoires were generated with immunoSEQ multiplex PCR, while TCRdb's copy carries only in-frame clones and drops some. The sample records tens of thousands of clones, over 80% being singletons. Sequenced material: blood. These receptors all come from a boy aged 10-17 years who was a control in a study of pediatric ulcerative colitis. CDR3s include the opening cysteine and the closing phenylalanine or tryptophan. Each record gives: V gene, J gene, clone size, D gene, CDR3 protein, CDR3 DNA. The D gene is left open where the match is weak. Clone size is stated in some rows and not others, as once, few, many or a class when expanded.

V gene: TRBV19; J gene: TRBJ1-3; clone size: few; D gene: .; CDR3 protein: CATSEGGFGNTIYF; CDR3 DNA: TGTGCCACAAGCGAAGGGGGTTTTGGAAACACCATATATTTT
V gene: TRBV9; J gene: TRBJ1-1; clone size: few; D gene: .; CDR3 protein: CASSVVQTVGTEAFF; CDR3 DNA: TGTGCCAGCAGCGTAGTCCAAACGGTGGGGACTGAAGCTTTCTTT
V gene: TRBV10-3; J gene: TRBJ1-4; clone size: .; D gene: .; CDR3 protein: CAISESGSEKLFF; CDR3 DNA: TGTGCCATCAGTGAGTCAGGGTCGGAAAAACTGTTTTTT
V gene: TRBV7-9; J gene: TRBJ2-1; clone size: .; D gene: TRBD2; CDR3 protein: CASSLVAGGDEQFF; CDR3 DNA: TGTGCCAGCAGCTTAGTTGCGGGAGGCGATGAGCAGTTCTTC
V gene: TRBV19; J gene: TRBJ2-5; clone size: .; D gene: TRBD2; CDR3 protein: CASSISGRQETQYF; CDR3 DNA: TGTGCCAGTAGTATATCCGGGAGGCAAGAGACCCAGTACTTC
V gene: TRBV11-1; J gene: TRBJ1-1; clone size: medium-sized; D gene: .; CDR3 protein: CASSPKLRLSVAFF; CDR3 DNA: TGTGCCAGCAGCCCTAAGCTACGGTTAAGCGTAGCTTTCTTT
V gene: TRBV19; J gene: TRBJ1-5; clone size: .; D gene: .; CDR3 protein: CATGTPPGSNQPQHF; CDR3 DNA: TGTGCCACCGGGACACCCCCGGGGAGCAATCAGCCCCAGCATTTT
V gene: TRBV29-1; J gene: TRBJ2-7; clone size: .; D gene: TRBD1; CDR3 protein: CSVGTGSYEQYF; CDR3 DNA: TGCAGCGTCGGGACAGGGTCCTACGAGCAGTACTTC
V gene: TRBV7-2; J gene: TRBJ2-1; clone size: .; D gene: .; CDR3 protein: CASSRGGSSYNEQFF; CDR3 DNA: TGTGCCAGCAGCCGAGGGGGGAGCTCCTACAATGAGCAGTTCTTC
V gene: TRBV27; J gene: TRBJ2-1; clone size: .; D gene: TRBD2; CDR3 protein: CASSLWASGRFNEQFF; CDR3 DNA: TGTGCCAGCAGTTTATGGGCTAGCGGGAGGTTCAATGAGCAGTTCTTC
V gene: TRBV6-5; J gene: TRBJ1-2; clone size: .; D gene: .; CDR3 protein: CASSEQHSNYGYTF; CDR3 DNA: TGTGCCAGCAGTGAACAGCATTCTAACTATGGCTACACCTTC
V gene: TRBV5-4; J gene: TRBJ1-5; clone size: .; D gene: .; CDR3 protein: CASSWGGASNQPQHF; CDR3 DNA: TGTGCCAGCAGCTGGGGGGGAGCGAGCAATCAGCCCCAGCATTTT
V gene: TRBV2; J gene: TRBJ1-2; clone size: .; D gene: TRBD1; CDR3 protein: CASRGTGEGYTF; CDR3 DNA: TGTGCCAGCAGGGGGACAGGGGAAGGCTACACCTTC
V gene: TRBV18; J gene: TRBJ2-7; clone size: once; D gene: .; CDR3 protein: CASSDDSSYEQYF; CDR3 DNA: TGTGCCAGCTCAGACGACAGCTCCTACGAGCAGTACTTC
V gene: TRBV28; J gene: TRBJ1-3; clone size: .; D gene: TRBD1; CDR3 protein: CASSRPLGTEKDTIYF; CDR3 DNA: TGTGCCAGCAGCCGTCCCCTTGGGACAGAGAAGGACACCATATATTTT
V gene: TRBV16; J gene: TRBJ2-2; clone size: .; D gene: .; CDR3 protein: CASSRSVAGELFF; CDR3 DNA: TGTGCCAGCAGCCGCTCAGTCGCCGGGGAGCTGTTTTTT
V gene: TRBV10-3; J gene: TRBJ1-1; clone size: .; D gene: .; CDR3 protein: CAISESGEAFF; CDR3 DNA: TGTGCCATCAGTGAGTCGGGGGAAGCTTTCTTT
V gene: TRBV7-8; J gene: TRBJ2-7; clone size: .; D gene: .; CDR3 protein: CASSLNYEQYF; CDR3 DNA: TGTGCCAGCAGCTTAAACTACGAGCAGTACTTC
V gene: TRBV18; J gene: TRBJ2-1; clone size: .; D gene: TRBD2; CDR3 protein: CASSPKQLAGEDDEQFF; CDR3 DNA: TGTGCCAGCTCACCCAAACAACTAGCGGGGGAGGACGATGAGCAGTTCTTC
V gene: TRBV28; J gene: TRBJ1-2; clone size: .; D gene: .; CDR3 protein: CASSLGGVVYGYTF; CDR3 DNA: TGTGCCAGCAGTTTGGGAGGGGTCGTCTATGGCTACACCTTC
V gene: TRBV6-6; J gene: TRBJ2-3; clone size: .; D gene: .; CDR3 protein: CASSQGFDTDTQYF; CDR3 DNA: TGTGCCAGCAGTCAGGGTTTTGATACAGATACGCAGTATTTT
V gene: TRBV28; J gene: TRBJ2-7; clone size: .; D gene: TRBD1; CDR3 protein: CASSFHGRGNEQYF; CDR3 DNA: TGTGCCAGCAGTTTCCATGGCAGGGGGAATGAGCAGTACTTC
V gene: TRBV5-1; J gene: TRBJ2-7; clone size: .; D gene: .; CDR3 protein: CASSLTSASYEQYF; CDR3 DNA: TGCGCCAGCAGCTTGACCTCGGCCTCCTACGAGCAGTACTTC
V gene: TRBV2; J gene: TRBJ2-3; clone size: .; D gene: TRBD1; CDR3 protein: CASSGPRQGGTDTQYF; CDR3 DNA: TGTGCCAGCAGTGGACCTAGACAGGGCGGCACAGATACGCAGTATTTT
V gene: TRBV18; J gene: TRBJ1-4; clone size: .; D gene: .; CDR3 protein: CASSPGDFNEKLFF; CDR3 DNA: TGTGCCAGCTCACCAGGGGACTTTAATGAAAAACTGTTTTTT
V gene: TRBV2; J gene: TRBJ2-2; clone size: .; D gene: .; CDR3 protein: CASSTPRWGAASTGELFF; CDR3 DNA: TGTGCCAGCTCCACTCCAAGGTGGGGGGCCGCGAGTACCGGGGAGCTGTTTTTT
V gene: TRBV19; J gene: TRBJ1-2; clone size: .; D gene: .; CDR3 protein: CASSTGALDYGYTF; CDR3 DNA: TGTGCCAGTAGTACAGGGGCCCTGGACTATGGCTACACCTTC
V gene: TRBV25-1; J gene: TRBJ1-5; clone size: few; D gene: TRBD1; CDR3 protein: CASSGGQSYQPQHF; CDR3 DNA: TGTGCCAGCAGTGGGGGACAGAGCTATCAGCCCCAGCATTTT